This T cell receptor (beta chain) stems from a study of blood T cells in healthy people across ages. For the second PCR, which ran for roughly 6 to 11 cycles, a sample-barcoded 5' primer and a J-beta primer mix were used. The yield of each sample was at least 2.5 million CDR3-containing paired-end reads. TCRdb used MiXCR to reprocess the 5' RACE reads, holding one entry per CDR3 protein. The sample records 1.4 million to 1.5 million distinct CDR3 sequences, about 43% being singletons. Each sample had at least 7 million PBMCs isolated. Regarding the study as a whole: Older age went with lower TCR beta diversity per million T cells, in a roughly linear way.

This clonotype was found a few times. Its cognate antigen is unknown. This TCR derives from a woman between 18 and 29 years old in good health. Sequencing was carried out using blood.

The CDR3 DNA reads TGTGCCAGCAGCCCAGGGGGACATCAGCCCCAGCATTTT. It translates to CASSPGGHQPQHF. The J gene is TRBJ1-5, the V gene TRBV12-3 or TRBV12-4; 7 nucleotides line up with TRBD1. CDR3 length: 13 residues. J lost 5 bases, V lost 6 bases, and 4 bases had no gene match.